This T cell receptor (beta chain) was retrieved from a study of CD8+ T cells in alopecia areata. The germline gives CDR1 PRHDT, CDR2 FYEKMQ (reference sequence). The CDR3 is 17 amino acids. The V segment lost 10 bases and the J segment 7 bases; nucleotides outside the gene matches: 20. Following extraction, RNA underwent reverse transcription to cDNA, which served as the sequencing template. Libraries were prepared by immunoSEQ multiplex PCR; TCRdb keeps only in-frame clonotypes and omits some of them. The sample records 200,000 or so clones, around 43% being singletons. This clone was seen a handful of times. As for treatment: oral pan-JAK inhibitor, 5-10 mg twice daily.

The source material was CD4+ T cells sorted from blood, sampled around week 37, from a patient treated with tofacitinib. The chain recombines TRBV13 with TRBJ2-1; 9 positions agree with TRBD2. This TCR came from a human donor with alopecia areata. The CDR3 loop is CATRHHRTGTSRNEQFF. CDR3 nucleotide sequence: TGTGCCACCCGCCACCACCGAACCGGGACTAGCCGGAATGAGCAGTTCTTC.